The present T cell receptor beta chain was sequenced within a study of control samples from healthy donors and cancer patients. The V end lost 1 base, the J end lost 8 bases, and 12 bases lay between the germline ends. This CDR3 is built from 14 residues. Germline CDR1 is SGHTA and CDR2 is FQGNSA. Some clones are missing from TCRdb's copy, which holds only in-frame ones; the method was immunoSEQ multiplex PCR. The sample holds tens of thousands of clones, 85% to 90% seen once. Sequenced: blood. This TCR derives from a man over 45 in good health. V and J are TRBV7-2 and TRBJ2-1, with D perhaps TRBD1 (6 bases). CDR3 region: CASSLEGVKYEQFF. The CDR3 nucleotides are TGTGCCAGCAGCTTAGAGGGGGTAAAGTATGAGCAGTTCTTC.